A selection of T cell receptor beta chains follows, all from one sample in a study of blood T cells in healthy people across ages. TCRdb used MiXCR to reprocess the 5' RACE reads, holding one entry per CDR3 protein. The table has around 1,100,000 distinct CDR3 sequences, roughly two fifths seen once. The specimen sequenced was blood. The receptors derive from a young man in good health. Each CDR3 is given with its conserved first and last residue. A D gene is named only where the DNA matches it firmly. A row's size may be missing; if present it is once, few, many or a size class.

TRBJ1-1,TRBV5-1,.,TRBD1,TGCGCCAGCAGCTTAGGGACAGGGGCCATCAACACTGAAGCTTTCTTT,CASSLGTGAINTEAFF
TRBJ1-2,TRBV7-9,few,TRBD1,TGTGCCAGCAGCTTTCTTCGGGACAGGGGATTAAATGACTATGGCTACACCTTC,CASSFLRDRGLNDYGYTF
TRBJ1-4,TRBV7-2,.,.,TGTGCCAGCAGCCCCTTCGCGGGACTTGAAAAACTGTTTTTT,CASSPFAGLEKLFF
TRBJ2-5,TRBV27,.,.,TGTGTCAGCAGACACGACAGGATACGGGAGACCCAGTACTTC,CVSRHDRIRETQYF
TRBJ1-2,TRBV6-1,.,.,TGTGCCAGCAGTGAGTTCCTCGGAACCAACTATGGCTACACCTTC,CASSEFLGTNYGYTF
TRBJ1-4,TRBV4-2,few,.,TGTGCCAGCAGCCAACGGCCCCGTGGGATTGAAAAACTGTTTTTT,CASSQRPRGIEKLFF
TRBJ1-1,TRBV11-2,.,.,TGTGCCAGCAGCTTAGATCCTACAGCCCGAGGCATCACTGAAGCTTTCTTT,CASSLDPTARGITEAFF
TRBJ2-1,TRBV11-2,.,.,TGTGCCAGCAGCCAAGGGACCCCCTACAATGAGCAGTTCTTC,CASSQGTPYNEQFF
TRBJ1-2,TRBV20-1,.,TRBD1,TGCAGTGACACATCCGGGACAGCAAAGTATGGCTACACCTTC,CSDTSGTAKYGYTF
TRBJ2-7,TRBV6-2/TRBV6-3,.,TRBD1,TGTGCCAGCAGTCACGGACAGGAGGAGTACGAGCAGTACTTC,CASSHGQEEYEQYF
TRBJ2-2,TRBV11-2,once,.,TGTGCCAGCAGCTTCGGCAGTGTCACCGGGGAGCTGTTTTTT,CASSFGSVTGELFF
TRBJ2-7,TRBV18,.,.,TGTGCCAGCTCACCACCGGGACCTTTTTACGAGCAGTACTTC,CASSPPGPFYEQYF
TRBJ2-2,TRBV27,once,.,TGTGCCAGCAGTGCACAGGTTTTAAACACCGGGGAGCTGTTTTTT,CASSAQVLNTGELFF
TRBJ1-4,TRBV25-1,.,.,TGTGCCGCGGGGACGGGGTATAATGAAAAACTGTTTTTT,CAAGTGYNEKLFF
TRBJ2-1,TRBV28,.,.,TGTGCCGTCCTAGGGAGCAATGAGCAGTTCTTC,CAVLGSNEQFF
TRBJ2-7,TRBV7-6,.,.,TGTGCCAGCAGCTTAAACCCTAACGCTGTGGATGAGCAGTACTTC,CASSLNPNAVDEQYF
TRBJ1-4,TRBV12-5,.,TRBD1,TGTGCTAGTGGTGACACAGGGGAACGTGAAAAACTGTTTTTT,CASGDTGEREKLFF
TRBJ2-7,TRBV6-6,few,TRBD1,TGTGCCAGCAGTGACAGGGGGCATTCCTACGAGCAGTACTTC,CASSDRGHSYEQYF
TRBJ2-5,TRBV9,.,.,TGTGCCAGCAGCGTATTAAGTGCGGGAGAGACCCAGTACTTC,CASSVLSAGETQYF
TRBJ2-7,TRBV12-3/TRBV12-4,.,TRBD2,TGTGCCAGCAACCTTCGGGGGGTGGTCTACGAGCAGTACTTC,CASNLRGVVYEQYF
TRBJ1-2,TRBV28,.,.,TGTGCCAGCGGTACTCTCGGGAACTATGGCTACACCTTC,CASGTLGNYGYTF
TRBJ1-5,TRBV4-2,once,.,TGTGCCAGCAGCCAAGTCGGCGGAACGGGCAATCAGCCCCAGCATTTT,CASSQVGGTGNQPQHF
TRBJ1-2,TRBV20-1,.,.,TGCAGTGGACAAGACAGCAGAGCTGTCCTCTACGGCTACACCTTC,CSGQDSRAVLYGYTF